Included here is one T cell receptor beta chain sequence, with context. The sample belongs to a study of shared clonotypes between healthy human individuals. As defined, naive CD8 cells were CD45RO-negative and positively selected for CCR7, with terminally differentiated effector memory CD45RA+ cells excluded. The table came from immunoSEQ multiplex PCR; TCRdb's copy has only in-frame clones and leaves some out. The repertoire holds roughly 2,000,000 clones, with approximately 94% as singletons. Sequencing used naive CD8+ T cells sorted from blood. This receptor was identified in a man between 18 and 35 years old in good health.

CDR3 DNA sequence: TGTGCCAGCAGTTTCCCCTCGACTAGCGGGGGAGCCACAGATACGCAGTATTTT. Translation: CASSFPSTSGGATDTQYF. The chain combines TRBV28 with TRBJ2-3; 12 bases map to TRBD2. Germline trimming cut 3 bases from V and 2 bases from J; bases unmatched to any gene: 9. The CDR3 loop spans 18 amino acids. Germline values: CDR1 MDHEN, CDR2 SYDVKM.